Included here is one TCR beta chain sequence, with context. Its antigen remains unidentified. No much larger clone is present one base from it, and per-base qualities are unavailable. The donors were included in the validation cohort of some 110 subjects, a group kept apart from the roughly 670-subject first cohort. After removal of 8 bases from V and 8 bases from J, the junction retains 9 bases not matched to a gene. The cysteine opens and the phenylalanine closes a CDR3 of 13 amino acids. Only the CDR3 region is kept as DNA, spanning 39 bases read in frame from base 1. In the germline V gene, CDR1 corresponds to SNHLY and CDR2 to FYNNEI. Receptors were amplified or captured by the immunoSEQ multiplex PCR assay. In the original analysis: A statistical classification framework was built to diagnose cytomegalovirus status from the catalog of TCR beta chain sequences. Drawn from immuneACCESS, this table holds only the in-frame rearrangements with V and J called that TCRdb kept. Clones are partly lost; checked studies trace under half to an unresolved V gene and leave the rest unexplained. Clone size and V and J calls were adopted from that table, with D and trimming inferred from the DNA. This sample has 95,000 to 150,000 clones in its table, and approximately 90% of those were observed once. Of the sample, roughly 6.3% is held by the ten largest clones.

The data are from a study of cytomegalovirus exposure and HLA in healthy donors (dated by TCRdb to 2016 to 2017). Study-wide context: A later analysis indicated that the roughly 130 validation repertoires were generated on the platform also employed for the 720 or so repertoires of the first cohort. The study was designed to test whether signatures of past pathogen exposure could be identified by cataloging public T cell receptors. Along with the approximately 700-subject first cohort, a separate validation cohort of over a hundred different subjects was used. To predict cytomegalovirus infection status, the study brought together high-throughput TCR immunosequencing, statistical association of individual TCRs with disease status, and machine learning. Overall results and qualifications from the work: The authors suggested that the approach could potentially be extended to other disease states and immunological phenotypes. Cytomegalovirus status was reported to be diagnosed by the classifier with high specificity and sensitivity in both the original and validation cohorts. Most TCR sequences were observed very rarely across donors, whereas some public TCRs were present in many individuals. The study listed approximately 160 TCR beta chains as associated with cytomegalovirus. A few of the identified cytomegalovirus-associated TCR beta chains were confirmed in vitro to be specific for cytomegalovirus antigens. In a later analysis, TCRs clustered in the first cohort were found to also tend to co-occur in the approximately 110 validation repertoires, with around 94% of cluster scores above 0. A later analysis lacked HLA typing for the validation cohort, so it scored co-occurrence in that cohort across all 110 or so repertoires.

The receptor chain draws on TRBV2 and TRBJ2-1; 7 nucleotides in the junction match TRBD1. The sequence was obtained from a woman in her late teens or twenties in good health and CMV-seropositive. The sequenced sample consisted of PBMCs. The nucleotide sequence reads TGTGCCAGCTTGCTCCGACAGGGTCATGAGCAGTTCTTC. Its amino acids are CASLLRQGHEQFF.